A single sample is the source of the 14 T cell receptor beta chains below, sequenced in a study of monozygotic twins with inflammatory bowel disease. TCRdb reanalyzed the 5' RACE reads, giving one entry per CDR3 protein sequence and no DNA. Reported are 40,000 to 45,000 distinct CDR3 sequences; the ten largest clones contain 4% to 6.5%. The sample taken for sequencing was blood. The source of these receptors is a human donor with ulcerative colitis or Crohn's disease, or a healthy co-twin of an affected twin (not recorded which).

Here the CDR3 reads CASSLGPSGWSTGELFF. The genes are TRBV5-1 and TRBJ2-2. This CDR3 is built from 17 residues. Germline loops: CDR1 SGHRS, CDR2 YFSETQ.

This rearrangement joins TRBV20-1 to TRBJ1-5; there is no DNA to check the TCRdb D call of TRBD1. Germline CDR1 DFQATT, CDR2 SNEGSKA (reference sequence). The CDR3 is 13 residues long. The CDR3 sequence is CSARENRGQPQHF.

The J gene is TRBJ2-1, the V gene TRBV27; with no DNA, the TCRdb D assignment of TRBD2 cannot be verified. The CDR3 is 12 residues long. Germline V lookup: CDR1 MNHEY, CDR2 SMNVEV (reference sequence). CDR3 in amino acids: CASSFAGNEQFF.

The CDR3 sequence: CASSVAVGGSSYNEQFF. The chain recombines TRBV9 with TRBJ2-1. This CDR3 comprises 17 residues. Germline CDR1 is SGDLS and CDR2 is YYNGEE.

The chain recombines TRBV4-1 with TRBJ2-7. The CDR3 is 13 residues long. The germline V gene has CDR1 MGHRA and CDR2 YSYEKL. The CDR3 reads CASSQVSVPPQYF.

The V gene is TRBV28, the J gene TRBJ2-7; TCRdb selects TRBD2, and the lack of DNA leaves this call unchecked. Germline loops: CDR1 MDHEN, CDR2 SYDVKM. The CDR3 is made up of 15 amino acids. CDR3 region: CASSLRRERANEQYF.

This clonotype is deemed large by its frequency. This sequence joins TRBV20-1 and TRBJ2-1; TCRdb's D call, TRBD1, is unchecked because there is no DNA. The length of the CDR3 is 15 residues. Looked up from germline, CDR1 is DFQATT and CDR2 is SNEGSKA (reference sequence). The CDR3 region is CSARDMGADYNEQFF.

This sequence joins TRBV14 and TRBJ2-7; TCRdb's assignment of TRBD1 cannot be checked, as there is no DNA. This CDR3 spans 13 amino acids. The germline V gene encodes CDR1 SGHDN and CDR2 FVKESK. The CDR3 loop is CASSVRGSYEQYF.

The chain combines TRBV5-4 with TRBJ1-1. Germline V gives CDR1 SGHNT, CDR2 YYREEE (reference sequence). The CDR3 totals 14 residues. The CDR3 here is CASSLGGGERKAFF. Looking up the rest from reference TRBV5-4 and TRBJ1-1 gives the full variable domain: ETGVTQSPTHLIKTRGQQVTLRCSSQSGHNTVSWYQQALGQGPQFIFQYYREEENGRGNFPPRFSGLQFPNYSSELNVNALELDDSALYLCASSLGGGERKAFFGQGTRLTVV.

The CDR3 loop reads CASSLAVTDNEQFF. V is TRBV5-8 and J is TRBJ2-1. This CDR3 spans 14 amino acids. Per the germline V gene, CDR1 is SGHTS and CDR2 is YDEGEE.

J is TRBJ2-7 and V is TRBV12-3 or TRBV12-4. The CDR3 runs to 13 residues. CDR3: CASSSMSSYEQYF.

This sequence joins TRBV20-1 and TRBJ2-5; TCRdb reports TRBD1, a call that lacks DNA to check it against. The CDR3 is made up of 15 amino acids. CDR1 DFQATT and CDR2 SNEGSKA come from the germline V gene (reference sequence). The CDR3 loop is CSANRGGGNQETQYF.

The CDR3 reads CASIPGQPTNYGYTF. The genes are TRBV7-2 and TRBJ1-2; TCRdb calls TRBD1, which cannot be checked without DNA. The germline gives CDR1 SGHTA, CDR2 FQGNSA. CDR3 size: 15 residues.

Here the CDR3 reads CASSQVRLAIYNEQFF. The V gene is TRBV4-1, the J gene TRBJ2-1; the TCRdb call, TRBD2, lacks DNA for checking. Per germline, CDR1 MGHRA and CDR2 YSYEKL. This CDR3 contains 16 residues.